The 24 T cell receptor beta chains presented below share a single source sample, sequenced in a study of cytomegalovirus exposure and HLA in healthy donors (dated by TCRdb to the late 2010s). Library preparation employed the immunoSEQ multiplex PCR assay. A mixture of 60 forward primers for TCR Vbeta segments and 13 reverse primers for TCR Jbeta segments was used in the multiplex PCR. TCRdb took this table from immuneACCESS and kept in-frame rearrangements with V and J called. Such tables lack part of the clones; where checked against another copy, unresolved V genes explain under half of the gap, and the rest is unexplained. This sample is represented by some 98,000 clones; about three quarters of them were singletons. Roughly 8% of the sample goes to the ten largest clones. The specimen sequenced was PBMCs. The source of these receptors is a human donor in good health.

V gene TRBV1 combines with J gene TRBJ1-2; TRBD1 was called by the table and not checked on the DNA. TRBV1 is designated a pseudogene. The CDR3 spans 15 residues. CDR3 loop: CTSSLNRGGDYGYTF. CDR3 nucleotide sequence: TGCACCAGCAGCCTCAACAGGGGGGGGGACTATGGCTACACCTTC.

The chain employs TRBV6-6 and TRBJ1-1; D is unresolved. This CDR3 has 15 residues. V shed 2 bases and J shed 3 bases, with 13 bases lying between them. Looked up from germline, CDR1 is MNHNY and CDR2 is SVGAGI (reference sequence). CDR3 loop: CASSYPPGRDTEAFF. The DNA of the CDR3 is TGTGCCAGCAGTTACCCCCCCGGGAGGGACACTGAAGCTTTCTTT.

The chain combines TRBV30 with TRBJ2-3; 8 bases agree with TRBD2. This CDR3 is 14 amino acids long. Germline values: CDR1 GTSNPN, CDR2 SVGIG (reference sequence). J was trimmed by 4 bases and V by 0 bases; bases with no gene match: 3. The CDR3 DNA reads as TGTGCCTGGAGTGTAAAAGCGGGAGCAGATACGCAGTATTTT. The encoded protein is CAWSVKAGADTQYF.

CDR3 in amino acids: CSASPGGPLHF. The DNA of the CDR3 is TGCAGTGCTAGTCCAGGGGGTCCCCTCCACTTT. The chain combines TRBV20-1 with TRBJ1-6, with 7 positions matching TRBD1. V shed 3 bases, J shed 13 bases, and the junction held 3 bases outside the gene matches. Germline V gene sequence: CDR1 DFQATT, CDR2 SNEGSKA (reference sequence). The CDR3 is made up of 11 amino acids.

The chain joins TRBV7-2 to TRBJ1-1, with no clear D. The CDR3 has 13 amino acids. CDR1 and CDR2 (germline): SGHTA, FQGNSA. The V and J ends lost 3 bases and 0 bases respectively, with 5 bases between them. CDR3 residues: CASSFLVNTEAFF. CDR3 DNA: TGTGCCAGCAGCTTTTTAGTGAACACTGAAGCTTTCTTT.

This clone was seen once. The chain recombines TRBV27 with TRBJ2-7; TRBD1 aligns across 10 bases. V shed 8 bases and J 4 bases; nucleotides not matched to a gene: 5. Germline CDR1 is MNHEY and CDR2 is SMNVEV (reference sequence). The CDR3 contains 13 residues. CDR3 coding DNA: TGTGCCAGCGGAAGGACAGGGGGATACGAGCAGTACTTC. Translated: CASGRTGGYEQYF.

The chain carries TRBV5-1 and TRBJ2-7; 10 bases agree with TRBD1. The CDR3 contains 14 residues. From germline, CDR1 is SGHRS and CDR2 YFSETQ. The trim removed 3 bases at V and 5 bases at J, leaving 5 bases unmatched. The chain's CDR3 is CASSSRTGGDEQYF. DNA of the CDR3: TGCGCCAGCAGCTCCAGGACAGGGGGAGACGAGCAGTACTTC.

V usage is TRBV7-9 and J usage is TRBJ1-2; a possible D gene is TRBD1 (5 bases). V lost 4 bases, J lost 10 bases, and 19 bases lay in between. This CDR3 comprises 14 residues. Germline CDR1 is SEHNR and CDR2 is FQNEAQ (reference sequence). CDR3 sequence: CASSSAGLPPSYTF. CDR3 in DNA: TGTGCCAGCAGCTCTGCAGGGCTCCCCCCTTCCTACACCTTC.

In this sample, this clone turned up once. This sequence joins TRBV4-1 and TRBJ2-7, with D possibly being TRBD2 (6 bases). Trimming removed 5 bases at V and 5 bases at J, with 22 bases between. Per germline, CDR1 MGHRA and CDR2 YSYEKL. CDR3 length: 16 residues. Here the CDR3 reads CASSFAGTSSGDEQYF. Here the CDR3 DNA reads TGCGCCAGCAGCTTCGCCGGGACTTCCTCGGGGGACGAGCAGTACTTC.

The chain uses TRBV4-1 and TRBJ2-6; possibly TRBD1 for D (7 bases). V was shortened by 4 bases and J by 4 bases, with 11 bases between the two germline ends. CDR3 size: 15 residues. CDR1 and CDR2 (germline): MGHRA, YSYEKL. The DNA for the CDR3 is TGCGCCAGCAGCCCAGGGGGGACCGGGGCCAACGTCCTGACTTTC. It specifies CASSPGGTGANVLTF.

DNA for the CDR3: TGCGCCAGCAGCTTGAGCGAATACGAGCAGTACTTC. It encodes CASSLSEYEQYF. The V call is TRBV5-1, the J call TRBJ2-7; unclear D gene. CDR1 is SGHRS, CDR2 YFSETQ, per germline. The CDR3 covers 12 residues. Between the trimmed V and J ends, which lost 1 base and 4 bases, there was a span of 6 bases.

This CDR3 reads CASSSGRRDRMPYEQYF. The CDR3, as DNA: TGTGCCAGCAGCTCTGGACGTCGGGACAGGATGCCCTACGAGCAGTACTTC. The chain uses TRBV7-9 and TRBJ2-7, with TRBD1 identical over 8 bases. The V gene end was trimmed by 4 bases and the J gene end by 2 bases; junction bases not matched to a gene: 13. The germline V gene has CDR1 SEHNR and CDR2 FQNEAQ (reference sequence). This CDR3 has 17 residues.

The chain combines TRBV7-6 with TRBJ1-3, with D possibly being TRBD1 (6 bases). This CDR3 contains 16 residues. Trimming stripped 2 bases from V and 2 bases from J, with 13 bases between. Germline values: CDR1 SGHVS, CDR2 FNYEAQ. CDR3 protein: CASSLNLQGTGNTIYF. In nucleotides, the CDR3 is TGTGCCAGCAGCTTAAACCTTCAGGGGACTGGAAACACCATATATTTT.

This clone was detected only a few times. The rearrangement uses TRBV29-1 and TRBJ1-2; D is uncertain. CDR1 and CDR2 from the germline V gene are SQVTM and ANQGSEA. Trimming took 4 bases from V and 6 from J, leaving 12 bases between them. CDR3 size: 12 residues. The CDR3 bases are TGCAGCGTTGTGTTGGGCGACCATGGCTACACCTTC. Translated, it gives CSVVLGDHGYTF.

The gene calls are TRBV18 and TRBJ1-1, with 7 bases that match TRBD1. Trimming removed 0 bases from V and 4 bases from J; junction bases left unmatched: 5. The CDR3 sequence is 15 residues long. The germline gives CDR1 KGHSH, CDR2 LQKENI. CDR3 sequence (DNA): TGTGCCAGCTCACCACCCCCGACAGGGCCCACTGAAGCTTTCTTT. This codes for CASSPPPTGPTEAFF.

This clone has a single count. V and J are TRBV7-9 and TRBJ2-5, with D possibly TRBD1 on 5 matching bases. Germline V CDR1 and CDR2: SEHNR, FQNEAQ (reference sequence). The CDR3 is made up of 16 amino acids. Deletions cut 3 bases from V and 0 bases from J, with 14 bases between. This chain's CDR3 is CASSFQTEYDQETQYF. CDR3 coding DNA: TGTGCCAGCAGCTTCCAGACAGAATATGACCAAGAGACCCAGTACTTC.

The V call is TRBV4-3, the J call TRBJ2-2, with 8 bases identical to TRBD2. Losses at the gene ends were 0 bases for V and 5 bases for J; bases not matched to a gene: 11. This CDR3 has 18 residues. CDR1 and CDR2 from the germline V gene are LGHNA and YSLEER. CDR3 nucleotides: TGCGCCAGCAGCCAAGATCCTATCAGCGGGAGTAGGACCGGGGAGCTGTTTTTT. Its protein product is CASSQDPISGSRTGELFF.

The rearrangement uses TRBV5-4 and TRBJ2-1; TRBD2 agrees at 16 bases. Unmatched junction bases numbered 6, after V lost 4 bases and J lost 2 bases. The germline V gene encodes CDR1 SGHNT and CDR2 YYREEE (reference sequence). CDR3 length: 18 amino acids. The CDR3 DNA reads TGTGCCAGCAGCCCGGGACTAGCGGGAGGGTCTGCCTACAATGAGCAGTTCTTC. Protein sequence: CASSPGLAGGSAYNEQFF. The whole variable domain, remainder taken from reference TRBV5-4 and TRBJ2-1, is ETGVTQSPTHLIKTRGQQVTLRCSSQSGHNTVSWYQQALGQGPQFIFQYYREEENGRGNFPPRFSGLQFPNYSSELNVNALELDDSALYLCASSPGLAGGSAYNEQFFGPGTRLTVL.

The CDR3 DNA follows: TGTGCCATCAGTGAGTTAGAGCAGCAGTACTTC. It codes for CAISELEQQYF. The chain combines TRBV10-3 with TRBJ2-7; D not resolved. The V gene lost 1 base and the J gene lost 8 bases, with 6 bases spanning the gap. CDR1 and CDR2 (germline): ENHRY, SYGVKD. CDR3 length: 11 amino acids.

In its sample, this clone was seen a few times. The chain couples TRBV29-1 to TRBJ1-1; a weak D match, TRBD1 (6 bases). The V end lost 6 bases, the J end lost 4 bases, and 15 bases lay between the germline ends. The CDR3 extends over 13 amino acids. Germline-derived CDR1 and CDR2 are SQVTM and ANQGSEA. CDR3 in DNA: TGCAGCGTGTGGGGGCAGGGGTCCACTGAAGCTTTCTTT. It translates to CSVWGQGSTEAFF.

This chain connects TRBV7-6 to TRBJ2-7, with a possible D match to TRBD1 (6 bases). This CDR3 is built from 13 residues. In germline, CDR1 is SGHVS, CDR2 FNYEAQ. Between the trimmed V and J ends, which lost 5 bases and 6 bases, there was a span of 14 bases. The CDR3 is CASSARTAAEQYF. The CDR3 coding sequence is TGTGCCAGCAGCGCGCGGACAGCTGCCGAGCAGTACTTC.

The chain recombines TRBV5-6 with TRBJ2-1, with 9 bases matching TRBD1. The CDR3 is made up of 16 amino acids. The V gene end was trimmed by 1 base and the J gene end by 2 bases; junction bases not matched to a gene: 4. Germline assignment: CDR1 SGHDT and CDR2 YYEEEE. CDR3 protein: CASSLLGTGTYNEQFF. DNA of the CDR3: TGTGCCAGCAGCTTGCTAGGGACAGGGACCTACAATGAGCAGTTCTTC.

The CDR3 nucleotides read TGTGCCAGCCTCTACGGACAGACTATCGCAACTAATGAAAAACTGTTTTTT. Its protein product is CASLYGQTIATNEKLFF. The chain combines TRBV2 with TRBJ1-4, with D perhaps TRBD1 (6 bases). V lost 8 bases and J 0 bases, leaving 19 bases between the germline ends. This CDR3 has 17 residues. Germline CDR1 and CDR2: SNHLY and FYNNEI.

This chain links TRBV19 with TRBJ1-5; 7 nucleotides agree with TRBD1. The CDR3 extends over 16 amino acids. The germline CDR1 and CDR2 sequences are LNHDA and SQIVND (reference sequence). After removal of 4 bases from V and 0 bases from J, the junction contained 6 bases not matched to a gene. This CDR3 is CASSRQGPNSNQPQHF. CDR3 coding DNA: TGTGCCAGTAGTAGACAGGGCCCGAATAGCAATCAGCCCCAGCATTTT.